This T cell receptor (beta chain) was sequenced during a study of blood T cell repertoires in COVID-19. Across the study: PBMCs, B-cell-depleted T cells, or T cells provided the cDNA or gDNA that made up the material.

Original processing methods: Counts of nucleated cells, estimated from reference gene primer amplification, were obtained. The repertoire was sequenced with immunoSEQ multiplex PCR; TCRdb's copy has only in-frame clones and lacks some. D and trimming come from the DNA, and the V and J calls and clone size come from that table. The sample has about 170,000 clones; approximately 92% are singletons. A Seattle source enrolled patients during active infection and followed them longitudinally. From germline, CDR1 is GTSNPN and CDR2 SVGIG (reference sequence). Trimming took 0 bases from V and 2 from J, leaving 8 bases between them. The CDR3 spans 13 residues.

The chain carries TRBV30 and TRBJ2-7, with D uncertain. This receptor was identified in a man aged 25 to 40 with COVID-19, enrolled during active disease. The material sequenced was peripheral blood. For the CDR3, the DNA is TGTGCCTGGAGTGTAAATGCGGCCTACGAGCAGTACTTC. Translated: CAWSVNAAYEQYF.